This TCR beta chain was sequenced during a study of cytomegalovirus exposure and HLA in healthy donors. The CDR3 loop spans 16 amino acids. V dropped 7 bases and J dropped 7; count of bases not matched to a gene: 16. Per the germline V gene, CDR1 is SNHLY and CDR2 is FYNNEI. Profiling relied on immunoSEQ multiplex PCR, and the TCRdb table lists in-frame clones only, not all of them. The table lists 80,000 to 95,000 clones, roughly 92% of them singletons. The receptor was isolated from a woman in her twenties or thirties in good health and CMV-seropositive. V gene TRBV2 combines with J gene TRBJ1-2; 9 nucleotides match TRBD1. The material sequenced was PBMCs. CDR3 protein: CASTFNGQGILGGYTF. DNA of the CDR3: TGTGCCAGCACCTTTAATGGACAGGGGATTTTAGGTGGCTACACCTTC. Full variable domain (remainder filled in from reference TRBV2 and TRBJ1-2): EPEVTQTPSHQVTQMGQEVILRCVPISNHLYFYWYRQILGQKVEFLVSFYNNEISEKSEIFDDQFSVERPDGSNFTLKIRSTKLEDSAMYFCASTFNGQGILGGYTFGSGTRLTVV.